This TCR beta chain was sequenced during a study of cytomegalovirus exposure and HLA in healthy donors. Study-wide results and limits: For cytomegalovirus status, the classifier reportedly gave diagnoses with high specificity and sensitivity. In vitro assays verified that three CMV-associated chains recognized CMV antigens specifically. Sequencing artifact likely explains a cluster of highly shared sequence variants.

Germline assignment: CDR1 LGHNA and CDR2 YSLEER. There are 17 residues in the CDR3. J was trimmed by 4 bases and V by 1 base; bases with no gene match: 10. As for this clone: Its antigen is not known.

The PCR employed 60 Vbeta primers together with 13 Jbeta primers. This table comes from immunoSEQ multiplex PCR, and its TCRdb copy is limited to in-frame clones, with some not included. Among roughly 43,000 clones listed, around 65% were seen once. Sequencing was done on a sample of PBMCs. V and J are TRBV4-3 and TRBJ2-3, with 8 positions matching TRBD2. The TCR comes from a human donor in good health. The CDR3 spells CASSQGPPGGVADTQYF. The CDR3 DNA reads TGCGCCAGCAGCCAAGGGCCCCCGGGGGGGGTCGCAGATACGCAGTATTTT.